The 10 T cell receptor beta chains listed next were all sequenced from one sample in a study of blood T cell repertoires in COVID-19. TCRdb's copy holds only in-frame clones and misses some; the assay was immunoSEQ multiplex PCR. The sample includes approximately 190,000 clones, roughly 84% seen only once; the top ten take 15% to 20%. The sequenced sample consisted of peripheral blood. These receptors came from a human donor in a cohort sampled during active COVID-19.

CDR3 amino acids: CASSVGTDGREQYF. The CDR3 region has the DNA TGTGCCAGCAGCGTGGGGACAGACGGTCGCGAGCAGTACTTC. This chain links TRBV9 with TRBJ2-7; 7 bases fit TRBD1. The V gene end was trimmed by 2 bases and the J gene end by 6 bases; junction bases not matched to a gene: 8. CDR3 size: 14 residues. The germline V gene has CDR1 SGDLS and CDR2 YYNGEE.

The gene calls are TRBV28 and TRBJ1-5, with 7 bases fitting TRBD1. Germline lookup yields CDR1 MDHEN and CDR2 SYDVKM. V gave up 8 bases and J gave up 3 bases; unmatched junction bases: 7. The CDR3 is 14 residues long. CDR3 in DNA: TGTGCCAGCCGGCCGGGACAGAACAATCAGCCCCAGCATTTT. This codes for CASRPGQNNQPQHF.

The chain carries TRBV24-1 and TRBJ2-3; D gene unclear. The CDR3 has 15 amino acids. V was cut by 1 base and J by 0 bases, with 7 bases left in between. CDR1 and CDR2 from the germline V gene are KGHDR and SFDVKD. CDR3 nucleotide sequence: TGTGCCACCAGTGATTTTGCCGGTAGCACAGATACGCAGTATTTT. It translates to CATSDFAGSTDTQYF.

This clone was seen a handful of times. The rearrangement links TRBV29-1 to TRBJ2-5; D possibly corresponds to TRBD2 (5 bases). The V end was cut by 7 bases, the J end by 7 bases, with 16 bases between. Germline assignment: CDR1 SQVTM and CDR2 ANQGSEA. The CDR3 spans 12 residues. For the CDR3, the DNA is TGCAGCGACTGGACTCTTTCCGGGACCCAGTACTTC. Translating gives CSDWTLSGTQYF. Looking up the rest from reference TRBV29-1 and TRBJ2-5 gives the full variable domain: SAVISQKPSRDICQRGTSLTIQCQVDSQVTMMFWYRQQPGQSLTLIATANQGSEATYESGFVIDKFPISRPNLTFSTLTVSNMSPEDSSIYLCSDWTLSGTQYFGPGTRLLVL.

The rearrangement links TRBV5-5 to TRBJ2-1, with 10 nucleotides matching TRBD1. Germline assignment: CDR1 SGHKS and CDR2 YYEKEE (reference sequence). This CDR3 is built from 17 residues. With 0 bases clipped from V and 4 bases from J, the junction kept 7 bases outside the gene matches. This chain's CDR3 is CASSLETGGTDYNEQFF. The DNA for the CDR3 is TGTGCCAGCAGCTTGGAGACAGGGGGCACGGATTACAATGAGCAGTTCTTC.

The chain employs TRBV5-1 and TRBJ1-5; no reliable D call. The CDR3 is 14 amino acids. CDR1 and CDR2 from the germline V gene are SGHRS and YFSETQ. Trimming removed 5 bases from V and 4 bases from J, with 13 bases in between. The CDR3 protein is CASRAGEGNQPQHF. For the CDR3, the DNA is TGCGCCAGCAGGGCCGGGGAGGGAAATCAGCCCCAGCATTTT.

The chain is built from TRBV18 and TRBJ2-7; the match to TRBD1 covers 7 bases. V lost 3 bases to trimming and J lost 3 bases; unmatched junction nucleotides: 5. The CDR3 sequence is 14 residues long. CDR1 is KGHSH and CDR2 is LQKENI in the germline V gene. The CDR3 here is CASSPVGDSYEQYV. CDR3 DNA: TGTGCCAGCTCACCCGTCGGGGACAGCTACGAGCAGTACGTC.

This chain links TRBV9 with TRBJ2-5; D not certain. The CDR3 is 13 residues long. The V gene's germline CDR1 is SGDLS and CDR2 YYNGEE. Trimming shortened V by 4 bases and J by 4 bases, and 11 bases separated the two germline ends. The CDR3 DNA is TGTGCCAGCAGCCCCCTACTCGGAGAGACCCAGTACTTC. Protein sequence: CASSPLLGETQYF.

V is TRBV11-2 and J is TRBJ2-7, with D tentatively TRBD1 (5 bases). Germline loops: CDR1 SGHAT, CDR2 FQNNGV. V lost 3 bases to trimming and J lost 4 bases, with 7 bases between them. The CDR3 runs to 12 residues. As DNA, the CDR3 is TGTGCCAGCAGCTTCGACAGTTACGAGCAGTACTTC. Its protein product is CASSFDSYEQYF.

The genes are TRBV19 and TRBJ2-3; 12 bases agree with TRBD2. The germline gives CDR1 LNHDA, CDR2 SQIVND (reference sequence). Trimming took 8 bases from V and 2 from J; bases not matched to a gene: 5. The CDR3 is made up of 15 amino acids. CDR3: CASSASGGATDTQYF. The DNA for the CDR3 is TGTGCCAGTTCAGCTAGCGGGGGGGCCACAGATACGCAGTATTTT.